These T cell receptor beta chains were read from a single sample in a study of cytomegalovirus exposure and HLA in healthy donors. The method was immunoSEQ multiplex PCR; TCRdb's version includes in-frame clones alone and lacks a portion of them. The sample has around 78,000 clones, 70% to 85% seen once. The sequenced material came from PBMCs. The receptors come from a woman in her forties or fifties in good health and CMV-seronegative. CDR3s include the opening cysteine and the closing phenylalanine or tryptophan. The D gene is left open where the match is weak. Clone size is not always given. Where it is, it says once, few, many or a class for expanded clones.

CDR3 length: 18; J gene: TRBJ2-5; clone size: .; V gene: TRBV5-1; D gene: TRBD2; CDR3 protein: CASSLAGTSGIVQETQYF; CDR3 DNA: TGCGCCAGCAGCTTGGCCGGGACTAGCGGGATCGTCCAAGAGACCCAGTACTTC
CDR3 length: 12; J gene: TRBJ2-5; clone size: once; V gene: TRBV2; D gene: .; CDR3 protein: CASSPLQETQYF; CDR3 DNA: TGTGCCAGCAGTCCTTTACAAGAGACCCAGTACTTC
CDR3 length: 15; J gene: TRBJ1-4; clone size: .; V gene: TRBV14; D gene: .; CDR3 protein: CASSQVGGPRGELFF; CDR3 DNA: TGTGCCAGCAGCCAAGTCGGGGGACCGCGCGGGGAACTGTTTTTT
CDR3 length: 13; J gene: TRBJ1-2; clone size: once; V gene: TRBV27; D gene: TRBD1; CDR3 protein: CASSLNRGHGYTF; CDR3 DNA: TGTGCCAGCAGTTTAAACAGGGGACATGGCTACACCTTC
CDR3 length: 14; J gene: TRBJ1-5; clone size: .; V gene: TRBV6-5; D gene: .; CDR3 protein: CASSPGMGNQPQHF; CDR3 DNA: TGTGCCAGCAGTCCAGGGATGGGCAATCAGCCCCAGCATTTT
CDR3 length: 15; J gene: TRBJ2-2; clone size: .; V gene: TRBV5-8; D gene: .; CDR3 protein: CASSFPTGNTGELFF; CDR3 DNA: TGTGCCAGCAGCTTCCCTACGGGTAACACCGGGGAGCTGTTTTTT
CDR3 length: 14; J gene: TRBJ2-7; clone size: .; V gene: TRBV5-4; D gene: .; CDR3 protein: CASSFVSGEYEQYF; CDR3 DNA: TGTGCCAGCAGCTTTGTAAGCGGAGAATACGAGCAGTACTTC
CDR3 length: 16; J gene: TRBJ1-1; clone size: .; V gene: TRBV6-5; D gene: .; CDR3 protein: CASSYSGAFMNTEAFF; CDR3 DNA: TGTGCCAGCAGTTACAGTGGAGCTTTCATGAACACTGAAGCTTTCTTT
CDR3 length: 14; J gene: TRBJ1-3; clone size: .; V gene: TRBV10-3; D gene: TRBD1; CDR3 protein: CATTDRGTGNTIYF; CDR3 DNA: TGTGCCACCACCGACAGGGGGACAGGAAACACCATATATTTT
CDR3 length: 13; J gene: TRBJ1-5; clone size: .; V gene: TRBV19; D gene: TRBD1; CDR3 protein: CASSGTGNQPQHF; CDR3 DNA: TGTGCCAGTAGCGGGACAGGGAATCAGCCCCAGCATTTT
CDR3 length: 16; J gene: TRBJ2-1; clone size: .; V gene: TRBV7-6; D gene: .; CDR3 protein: CASSLYRGGSYNEQFF; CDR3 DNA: TGTGCCAGCAGCTTATACAGGGGAGGTTCCTACAATGAGCAGTTCTTC
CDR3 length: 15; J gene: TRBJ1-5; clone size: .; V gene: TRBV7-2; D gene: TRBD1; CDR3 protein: CASSRAGTGARPQHF; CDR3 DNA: TGTGCCAGCAGCCGCGCCGGGACAGGGGCTAGGCCCCAGCATTTT
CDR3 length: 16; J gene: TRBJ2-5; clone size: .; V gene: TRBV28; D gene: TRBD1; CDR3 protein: CASSGLGQGAEETQYF; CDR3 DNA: TGTGCCAGCAGTGGGCTGGGACAGGGGGCGGAAGAGACCCAGTACTTC
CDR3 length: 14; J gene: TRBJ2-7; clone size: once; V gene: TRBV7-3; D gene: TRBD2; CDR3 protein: CASSLLAGSYEQYF; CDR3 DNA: TGTGCCAGCAGCTTATTAGCGGGAAGCTACGAGCAGTACTTC
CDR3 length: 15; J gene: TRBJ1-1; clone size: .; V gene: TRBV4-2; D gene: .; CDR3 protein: CASSQAGEEYTEAFF; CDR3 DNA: TGTGCCAGCAGCCAGGCAGGGGAAGAGTACACTGAAGCTTTCTTT
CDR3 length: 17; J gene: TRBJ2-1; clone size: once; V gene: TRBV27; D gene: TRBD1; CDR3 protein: CASSSLSTGGKNNEQFF; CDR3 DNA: TGTGCCAGCAGTTCGCTTTCGACAGGGGGTAAAAACAATGAGCAGTTCTTC
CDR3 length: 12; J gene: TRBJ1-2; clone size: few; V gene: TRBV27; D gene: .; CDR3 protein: CASRGANYGYTF; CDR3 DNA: TGTGCCAGCAGGGGAGCTAACTATGGCTACACCTTC
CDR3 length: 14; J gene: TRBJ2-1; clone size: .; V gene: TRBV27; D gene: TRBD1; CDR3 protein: CASSFQGAHNEQFF; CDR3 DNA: TGTGCCAGCAGTTTTCAGGGGGCTCACAATGAGCAGTTCTTC
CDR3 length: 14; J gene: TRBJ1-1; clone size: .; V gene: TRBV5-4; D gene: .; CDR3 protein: CASSLRGALAEAFF; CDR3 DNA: TGTGCCAGCAGCTTGAGGGGCGCCTTGGCTGAAGCTTTCTTT
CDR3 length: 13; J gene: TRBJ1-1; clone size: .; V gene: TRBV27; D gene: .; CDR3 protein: CASSPEGNTEAFF; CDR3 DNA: TGTGCCAGCAGTCCGGAGGGAAACACTGAAGCTTTCTTT
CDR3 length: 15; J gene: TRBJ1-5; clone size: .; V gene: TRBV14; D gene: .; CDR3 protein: CASSQVGRDHQPQHF; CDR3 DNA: TGTGCCAGCAGCCAAGTGGGCAGGGATCATCAGCCCCAGCATTTT
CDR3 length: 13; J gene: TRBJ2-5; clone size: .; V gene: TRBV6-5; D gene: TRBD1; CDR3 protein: CASSRDRAETQYF; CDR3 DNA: TGTGCCAGCAGTAGGGACAGGGCTGAGACCCAGTACTTC
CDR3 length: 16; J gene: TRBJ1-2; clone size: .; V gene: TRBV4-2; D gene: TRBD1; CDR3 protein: CASSQDMDRGRYGYTF; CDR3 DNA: TGTGCCAGCAGCCAAGACATGGACAGGGGCCGCTATGGCTACACCTTC
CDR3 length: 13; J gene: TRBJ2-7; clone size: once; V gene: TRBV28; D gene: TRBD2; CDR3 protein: CASRARLAGEQYF; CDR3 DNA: TGTGCCAGCAGGGCGAGACTAGCGGGGGAGCAGTACTTC
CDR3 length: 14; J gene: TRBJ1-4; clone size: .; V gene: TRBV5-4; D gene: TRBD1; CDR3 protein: CASSLDRGREKLFF; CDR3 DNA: TGTGCCAGCAGCTTGGACAGGGGCCGTGAAAAACTGTTTTTT
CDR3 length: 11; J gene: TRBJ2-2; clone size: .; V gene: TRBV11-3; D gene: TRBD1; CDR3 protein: CASEQGGELFF; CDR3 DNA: TGTGCCAGTGAACAGGGGGGGGAGCTGTTTTTT
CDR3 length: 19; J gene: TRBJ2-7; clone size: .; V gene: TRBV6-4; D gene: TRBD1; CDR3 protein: CASSDKVRRTGVRTYEQYF; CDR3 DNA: TGTGCCAGCAGTGACAAAGTTAGGAGGACAGGGGTTAGGACCTACGAGCAGTACTTC
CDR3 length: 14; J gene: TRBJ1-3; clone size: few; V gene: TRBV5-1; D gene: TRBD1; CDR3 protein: CASSMTGSGNTIYF; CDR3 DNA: TGCGCCAGCAGCATGACAGGGTCTGGAAACACCATATATTTT
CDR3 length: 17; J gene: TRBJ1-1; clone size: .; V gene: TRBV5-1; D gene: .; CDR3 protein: CASRTTDSLIKNTEAFF; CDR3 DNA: TGCGCCAGCAGGACCACGGACAGTCTCATAAAGAACACTGAAGCTTTCTTT
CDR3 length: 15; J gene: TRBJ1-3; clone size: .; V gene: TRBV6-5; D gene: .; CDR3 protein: CASSLSGSSGNTIYF; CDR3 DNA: TGTGCCAGCAGTCTCTCCGGGAGCTCTGGAAACACCATATATTTT
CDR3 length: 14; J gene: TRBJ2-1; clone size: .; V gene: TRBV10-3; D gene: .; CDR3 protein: CAISRQEVNNEQFF; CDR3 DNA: TGTGCCATCAGCAGACAGGAGGTGAACAATGAGCAGTTCTTC
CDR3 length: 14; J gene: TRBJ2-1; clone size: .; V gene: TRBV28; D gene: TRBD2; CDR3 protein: CASSLETSGSQQFF; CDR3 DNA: TGTGCCAGCAGTCTTGAGACTAGCGGGAGCCAGCAGTTCTTC
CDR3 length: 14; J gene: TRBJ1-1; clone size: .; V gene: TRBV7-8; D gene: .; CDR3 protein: CASSLQGGDTEAFF; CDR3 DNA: TGTGCCAGCAGCTTACAGGGAGGGGACACTGAAGCTTTCTTT
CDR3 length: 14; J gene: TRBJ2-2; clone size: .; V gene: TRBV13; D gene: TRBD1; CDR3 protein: CASSHTGETGELFF; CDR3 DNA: TGTGCCAGCAGCCATACAGGGGAAACCGGGGAGCTGTTTTTT
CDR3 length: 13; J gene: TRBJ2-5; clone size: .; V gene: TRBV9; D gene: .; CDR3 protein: CASSVAGMETQYF; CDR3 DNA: TGTGCCAGCAGCGTAGCAGGGATGGAGACCCAGTACTTC
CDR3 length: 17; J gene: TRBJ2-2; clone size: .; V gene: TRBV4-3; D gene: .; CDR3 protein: CASSHGGDRSNTGELFF; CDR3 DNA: TGCGCCAGCAGCCACGGCGGCGACAGGTCGAACACCGGGGAGCTGTTTTTT
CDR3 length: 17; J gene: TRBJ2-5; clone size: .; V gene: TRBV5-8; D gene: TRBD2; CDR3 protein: CASSLGLAGGPGETQYF; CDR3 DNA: TGTGCCAGCAGCTTGGGGCTAGCGGGAGGGCCGGGAGAGACCCAGTACTTC
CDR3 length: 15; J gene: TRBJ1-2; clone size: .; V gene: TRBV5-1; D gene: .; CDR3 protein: CASSFGTGLPYGYTF; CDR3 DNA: TGCGCCAGCAGCTTTGGGACGGGACTCCCCTATGGCTACACCTTC
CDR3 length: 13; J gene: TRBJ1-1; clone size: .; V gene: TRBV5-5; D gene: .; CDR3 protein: CASSLVELQQAFF; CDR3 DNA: TGTGCCAGCAGCTTAGTAGAGCTGCAACAAGCTTTCTTT
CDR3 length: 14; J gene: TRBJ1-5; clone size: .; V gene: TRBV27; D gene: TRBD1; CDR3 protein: CASRTAGGRQPQHF; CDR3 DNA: TGTGCCAGCAGGACCGCAGGGGGCAGGCAGCCCCAGCATTTT
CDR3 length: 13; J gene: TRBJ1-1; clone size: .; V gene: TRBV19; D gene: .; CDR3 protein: CASSMGREVEAFF; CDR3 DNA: TGTGCCAGTAGTATGGGGCGTGAAGTTGAAGCTTTCTTT
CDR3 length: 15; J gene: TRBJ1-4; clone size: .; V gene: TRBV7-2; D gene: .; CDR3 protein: CASSLQSATNEKLFF; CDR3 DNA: TGTGCCAGCAGCTTACAGTCCGCAACTAATGAAAAACTGTTTTTT
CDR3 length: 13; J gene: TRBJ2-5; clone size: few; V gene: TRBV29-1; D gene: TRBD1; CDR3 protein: CSGGQGAWETQYF; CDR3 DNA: TGCAGCGGAGGCCAGGGGGCTTGGGAGACCCAGTACTTC
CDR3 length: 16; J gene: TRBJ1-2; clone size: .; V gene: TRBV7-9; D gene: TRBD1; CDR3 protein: CASSLDTTDRVGGYTF; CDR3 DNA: TGTGCCAGCAGCTTAGATACGACTGACAGGGTCGGCGGCTACACCTTC
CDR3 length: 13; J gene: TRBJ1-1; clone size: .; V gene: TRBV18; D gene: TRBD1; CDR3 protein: CASSPVTGGEAFF; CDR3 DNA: TGTGCCAGCTCACCGGTAACAGGGGGGGAAGCTTTCTTT
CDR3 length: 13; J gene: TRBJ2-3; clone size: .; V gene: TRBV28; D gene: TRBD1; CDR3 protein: CASRQGNTDTQYF; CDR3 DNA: TGTGCCAGCAGACAGGGGAACACAGATACGCAGTATTTT
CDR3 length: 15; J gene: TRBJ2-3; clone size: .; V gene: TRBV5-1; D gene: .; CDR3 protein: CASSLSRGGTDTQYF; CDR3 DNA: TGCGCCAGCAGCTTGAGTCGCGGAGGCACAGATACGCAGTATTTT
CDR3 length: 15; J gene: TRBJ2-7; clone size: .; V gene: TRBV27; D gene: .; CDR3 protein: CASSLSQTPSFAQYF; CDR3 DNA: TGTGCCAGCAGTTTATCGCAAACACCTAGCTTCGCGCAGTACTTC